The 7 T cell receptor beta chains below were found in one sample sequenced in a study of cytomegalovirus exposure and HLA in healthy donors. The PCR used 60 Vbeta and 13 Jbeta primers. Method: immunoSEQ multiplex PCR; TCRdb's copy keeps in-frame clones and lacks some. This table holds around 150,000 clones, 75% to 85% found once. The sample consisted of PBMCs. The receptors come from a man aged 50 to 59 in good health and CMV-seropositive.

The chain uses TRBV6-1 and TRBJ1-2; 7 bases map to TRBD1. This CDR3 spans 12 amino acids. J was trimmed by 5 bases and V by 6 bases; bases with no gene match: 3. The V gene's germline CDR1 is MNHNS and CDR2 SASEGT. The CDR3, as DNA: TGTGCCAGCAGGGGACAGATATATGGCTACACCTTC. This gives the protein CASRGQIYGYTF.

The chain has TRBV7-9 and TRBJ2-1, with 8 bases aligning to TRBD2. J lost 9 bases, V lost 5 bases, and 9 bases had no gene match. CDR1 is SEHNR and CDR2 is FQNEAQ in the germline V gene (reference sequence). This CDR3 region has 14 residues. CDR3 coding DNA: TGTGCCAGCAGCAAAGACGGGACTAGGGGTGAGCAGTTCTTC. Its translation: CASSKDGTRGEQFF.

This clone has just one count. This CDR3 is CASSFQGADTEAFF. CDR3 sequence (DNA): TGCGCCAGCAGCTTTCAGGGGGCGGACACTGAAGCTTTCTTT. The rearrangement links TRBV5-1 to TRBJ1-1; the match to TRBD1 covers 8 bases. The CDR3 sequence is 14 residues long. Losses at the gene ends were 2 bases for V and 3 bases for J; bases not matched to a gene: 3. CDR1 and CDR2 (germline): SGHRS, YFSETQ.

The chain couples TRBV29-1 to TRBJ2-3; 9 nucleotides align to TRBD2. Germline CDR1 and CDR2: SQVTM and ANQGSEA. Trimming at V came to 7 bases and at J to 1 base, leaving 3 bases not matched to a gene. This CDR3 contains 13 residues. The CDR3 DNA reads TGCAGCGCGGCGGGGGGGCGCACAGATACGCAGTATTTT. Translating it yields CSAAGGRTDTQYF.

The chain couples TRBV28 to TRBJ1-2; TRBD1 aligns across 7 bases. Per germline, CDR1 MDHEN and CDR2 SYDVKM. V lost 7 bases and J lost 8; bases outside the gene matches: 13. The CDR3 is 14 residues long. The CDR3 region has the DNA TGTGCCAGCAATCCCTTCGAGACAGGGTCCGGCTACACCTTC. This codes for CASNPFETGSGYTF.

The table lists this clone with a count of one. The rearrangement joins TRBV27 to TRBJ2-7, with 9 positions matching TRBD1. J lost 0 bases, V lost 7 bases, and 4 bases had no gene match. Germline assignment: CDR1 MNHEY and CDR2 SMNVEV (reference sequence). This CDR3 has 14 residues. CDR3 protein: CASNKGQGSYEQYF. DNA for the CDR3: TGTGCCAGCAATAAGGGACAGGGCTCCTACGAGCAGTACTTC.

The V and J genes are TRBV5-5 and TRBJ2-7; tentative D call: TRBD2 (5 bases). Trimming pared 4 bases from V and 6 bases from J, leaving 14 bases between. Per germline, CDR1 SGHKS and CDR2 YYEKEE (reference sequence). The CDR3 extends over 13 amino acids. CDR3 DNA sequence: TGTGCCAGCAGCCCATCGGGAACAGCCGAGCAGTACTTC. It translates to CASSPSGTAEQYF.